The present TCR beta chain was sequenced within a study of radiotherapy plus CTLA-4 blockade in lung cancer. The protocol was immunoSEQ multiplex PCR, while the TCRdb copy is restricted to in-frame clones and leaves out a portion. The profile shows about 29,000 clones, 80% to 90% of them singletons. The sequence was obtained from a human donor with non-small cell lung cancer that progressed on radiotherapy plus ipilimumab. This specimen consisted of peripheral blood, obtained from a patient treated with radiotherapy plus ipilimumab.

The CDR3 nucleotides read TGTGCCAGCAGCGTAAGGACAGGGCTCGAGCAGTACTTC. This translates into CASSVRTGLEQYF. This chain joins TRBV9 and TRBJ2-7; 8 bases are a match to TRBD1. The germline V gene encodes CDR1 SGDLS and CDR2 YYNGEE. The V gene end was trimmed by 1 base and the J gene end by 6 bases; junction bases not matched to a gene: 3. CDR3 length: 13 residues.